This passage covers 17 T cell receptor beta chains from one sample sequenced in a study of blood T cells in healthy people across ages. Together with a sample-barcoded 5' primer, a J-beta primer mix was included in a second PCR lasting roughly 6 to 12 cycles. TCRdb processed the 5' RACE reads anew with MiXCR; each CDR3 protein has one entry. The sample lists around 280,000 distinct CDR3 sequences; around 29% were seen once. The sample comprised blood. These receptors all stem from a woman in her 70s in good health.

V gene TRBV6-5 combines with J gene TRBJ2-5; D might be TRBD2 (5 bases). The CDR3 is 14 residues long. Trimming pared 8 bases from V and 11 bases from J, leaving 24 bases between. CDR1 MNHEY and CDR2 SVGAGI come from the germline V gene. CDR3 sequence: CASSYSRTQLQQYF. The CDR3, as DNA: TGTGCCAGCTCCTACTCGAGGACTCAATTGCAGCAGTACTTC.

This clonotype occurred a few times. The rearrangement uses TRBV27 and TRBJ2-6; a possible D gene is TRBD1 (6 bases). Trimming left V 3 bases short and J 0 bases short, with 12 bases between. Germline CDR1 MNHEY, CDR2 SMNVEV (reference sequence). There are 17 residues in the CDR3. Here the CDR3 reads CASSFSTGPSGANVLTF. DNA for the CDR3: TGTGCCAGCAGTTTTTCGACAGGTCCCTCTGGGGCCAACGTCCTGACTTTC.

This clonotype was seen more than once but under ten times. J is TRBJ2-5 and V is TRBV18; a possible D gene is TRBD1 (6 bases). This CDR3 spans 13 amino acids. Germline assignment: CDR1 KGHSH and CDR2 LQKENI. V was trimmed by 5 bases and J by 5 bases, leaving 12 bases between them. The DNA for the CDR3 is TGTGCCAGCTCAAGCTCCAGGGGTGAGACCCAGTACTTC. This sequence encodes CASSSSRGETQYF.

The chain is built from TRBV4-1 and TRBJ1-4; TRBD1 aligns across 7 bases. The germline CDR1 and CDR2 sequences are MGHRA and YSYEKL. This CDR3 spans 17 amino acids. The J segment lost 3 bases and the V segment lost 3 bases, leaving 10 bases of the junction unmatched. The CDR3, as DNA: TGCGCCAGCAGCCATAAGATGACAGGGTCGGCTAATGAAAAACTGTTTTTT. It yields the protein CASSHKMTGSANEKLFF.

The chain has TRBV5-1 and TRBJ1-4; 9 bases align to TRBD1. CDR3 size: 15 residues. V dropped 4 bases and J dropped 5; count of bases not matched to a gene: 6. Germline assignment: CDR1 SGHRS and CDR2 YFSETQ. The CDR3 spells CASSGTQGANEKLFF. CDR3 bases: TGCGCCAGCAGCGGAACACAGGGGGCGAATGAAAAACTGTTTTTT.

The genes are TRBV7-8 and TRBJ1-4; maybe TRBD1 (6 bases). V lost 5 bases, J lost 0 bases, and 16 bases lay in between. Germline V gene sequence: CDR1 SGHVS, CDR2 FQNEAQ. This CDR3 spans 17 amino acids. The CDR3 region is CASSTRSRGATNEKLFF. The CDR3 DNA reads TGTGCCAGCAGCACGCGGAGCAGGGGAGCAACTAATGAAAAACTGTTTTTT.

Comments on this clonotype: Sequence at one end of the junction differs from germline and may be a read error. The chain employs TRBV5-5 and TRBJ1-1; no clear D gene. This CDR3 has 13 residues. Per the germline V gene, CDR1 is SGHKS and CDR2 is YYEKEE (reference sequence). CDR3 in DNA: TGTGCCAGCAACTTGTTCATGAACACTGAAGCTTTCTTT. It specifies CASNLFMNTEAFF.

In its sample, this clonotype was seen a few times. The chain combines TRBV20-1 with TRBJ2-5; 11 nucleotides line up with TRBD2. TRBJ2-7 explains the end of the DNA better; the J call may be wrong. This CDR3 is built from 16 residues. The germline gives CDR1 DFQATT, CDR2 SNEGSKA (reference sequence). CDR3 coding DNA: TGCAGTGCTAGAGATGCCGGACTAGCGGGCAACTACGAGCAGTACTTC. It codes for CSARDAGLAGNYEQYF.

CDR3 sequence reads: CSASASSAGYEQFF. In nucleotides, the CDR3 is TGCAGTGCTAGCGCTTCTAGCGCGGGCTATGAGCAGTTCTTC. The chain carries TRBV20-1 and TRBJ2-5; TRBD2 might be the D (6 bases). With the DNA end fitting TRBJ2-1 better, the J assignment may be wrong. The CDR3 has 14 amino acids. The germline V gene has CDR1 DFQATT and CDR2 SNEGSKA (reference sequence).

This clonotype was seen repeatedly, ten times or more. This chain uses TRBV10-3 with TRBJ2-1; 8 bases map to TRBD1. The junction had 3 bases not matched to a gene; V was cut back by 4 bases and J by 7 bases. The CDR3 runs 13 residues. Per the germline V gene, CDR1 is ENHRY and CDR2 is SYGVKD. CDR3 sequence: CAISGTGKNEQFF. The CDR3, as DNA: TGTGCCATCAGTGGGACAGGGAAGAATGAGCAGTTCTTC.

There are many counts of this clonotype. The chain employs TRBV24-1 and TRBJ2-2, with 8 bases identical to TRBD1. Germline CDR1 reads KGHDR; CDR2 reads SFDVKD. The CDR3 consists of 14 residues. V lost 7 bases, J lost 0 bases, and 0 bases stayed unmatched. Here the CDR3 reads CATRTGANTGELFF. CDR3 nucleotides: TGTGCCACCAGGACAGGGGCGAACACCGGGGAGCTGTTTTTT.

This chain joins TRBV25-1 and TRBJ2-7; D not certain. This CDR3 contains 15 residues. The ends were cut back, 2 bases at V and 1 base at J, with 12 bases in the middle. Looked up from germline, CDR1 is MGHDK and CDR2 is SYGVNS. CDR3 amino acids: CASSEGSLGSYEQYF. CDR3 coding DNA: TGTGCCAGCAGTGAAGGGTCCCTAGGGTCCTACGAGCAGTACTTC.

The V call is TRBV25-1, the J call TRBJ1-1; TRBD1 agrees at 9 bases. This CDR3 comprises 16 residues. Germline lookup yields CDR1 MGHDK and CDR2 SYGVNS. The ends lost 5 bases at V and 3 bases at J; junction bases unmatched: 10. This CDR3 is CASSILQGAYDTEAFF. The CDR3 coding sequence is TGTGCCAGCAGTATCCTACAGGGGGCATACGACACTGAAGCTTTCTTT.

The chain links TRBV9 to TRBJ1-2, with D hard to call. The CDR3 extends over 14 amino acids. V lost 0 bases and J 4 bases, leaving 10 bases between the germline ends. Germline CDR1 SGDLS, CDR2 YYNGEE. The CDR3 protein is CASSVVAGPYGYTF. CDR3 nucleotide sequence: TGTGCCAGCAGCGTAGTGGCAGGCCCCTATGGCTACACCTTC. Together with reference TRBV9 and TRBJ1-2, the CDR3 gives the full variable domain: DSGVTQTPKHLITATGQRVTLRCSPRSGDLSVYWYQQSLDQGLQFLIQYYNGEERAKGNILERFSAQQFPDLHSELNLSSLELGDSALYFCASSVVAGPYGYTFGSGTRLTVV.

For this clonotype: A read error may account for a junction end that differs from germline. This rearrangement joins TRBV7-3 to TRBJ2-1; TRBD2 might be the D (5 bases). The DNA matches TRBJ2-5 better at its end, which makes the J call doubtful. The CDR3 has 15 amino acids. Germline V lookup: CDR1 SGHTA, CDR2 FQGTGA. This CDR3 is CASSLTSGSRGTQYF. The CDR3 DNA sequence: TGTGCCAGCAGCCTAACTTCGGGGTCTCGGGGGACCCAGTACTTC.

The chain employs TRBV29-1 and TRBJ2-1; D is undetermined. Germline V lookup: CDR1 SQVTM, CDR2 ANQGSEA. V gave up 7 bases and J gave up 1 base, with 11 bases separating them. The CDR3 loop spans 13 amino acids. In DNA, the CDR3 is TGCAGCGGTTTGACTGGTTCCTACAATGAGCAGTTCTTC. This translates into CSGLTGSYNEQFF.

In this sample, this clonotype turned up a few times. The rearrangement links TRBV6-2 or TRBV6-3 to TRBJ2-1, with 8 bases that match TRBD2. V lost 5 bases, J lost 5 bases, and 11 bases stayed unmatched. From germline, CDR1 is MNHEY and CDR2 SVGEGT. The CDR3 is 16 residues long. CDR3 in amino acids: CASSPSLAEVNNEQFF. In nucleotides, the CDR3 is TGTGCCAGCAGTCCCTCACTAGCGGAGGTAAACAATGAGCAGTTCTTC.